In its sample, the clone carrying this T cell receptor beta chain was seen many times. Its specificity is not known. The CDR3 is made up of 15 amino acids. CDR1 and CDR2 (germline): SGHVS, FQNEAQ. Losses at the gene ends were 4 bases for V and 3 bases for J; bases not matched to a gene: 6. This sample is part of a study of T cell repertoires in cytomegalovirus infection. As for the study in general: Indications of both CMV infection and matching HLA type were provided by public TCR beta signatures.

TCRdb passed the reads through MiXCR, listing each CDR3 protein once. The sample shows some 350,000 distinct CDR3 sequences, roughly 20% of them seen only once. Overall study results and limits: Accumulated public TCR beta family frequency recognized individuals carrying CMV together with the relevant HLA.

The origin of this receptor is a human donor in good health (CMV status not recorded). Some clones in this sample may be carry-over from other donors' samples. The chain is built from TRBV7-8 and TRBJ1-2, with TRBD1 matching 9 bases. The sequenced material came from PBMCs. CDR3 in DNA: TGTGCCAGCAGCTATAAATGGACAGGGGACTATGGCTACACCTTC. Residues: CASSYKWTGDYGYTF.